The present TCR beta chain was sequenced within a study of cytomegalovirus exposure and HLA in healthy donors. Looked up from germline, CDR1 is SGHDT and CDR2 is YYEEEE. CDR3 size: 14 residues. Trimming left V 2 bases short and J 6 bases short, with 12 bases between. Sequenced by immunoSEQ multiplex PCR; TCRdb stores in-frame clones only, minus some. The sample yields around 55,000 clones, 80% to 95% seen once. The clonotype was recovered from a young man in good health and CMV-seronegative. The V gene is TRBV5-6, the J gene TRBJ1-5; D is unclear. The sequencing sample was made of PBMCs. CDR3 bases: TGTGCCAGCAGCTTAAGAGGTCAAGGTCAGCCCCAGCATTTT. Translated, it gives CASSLRGQGQPQHF.